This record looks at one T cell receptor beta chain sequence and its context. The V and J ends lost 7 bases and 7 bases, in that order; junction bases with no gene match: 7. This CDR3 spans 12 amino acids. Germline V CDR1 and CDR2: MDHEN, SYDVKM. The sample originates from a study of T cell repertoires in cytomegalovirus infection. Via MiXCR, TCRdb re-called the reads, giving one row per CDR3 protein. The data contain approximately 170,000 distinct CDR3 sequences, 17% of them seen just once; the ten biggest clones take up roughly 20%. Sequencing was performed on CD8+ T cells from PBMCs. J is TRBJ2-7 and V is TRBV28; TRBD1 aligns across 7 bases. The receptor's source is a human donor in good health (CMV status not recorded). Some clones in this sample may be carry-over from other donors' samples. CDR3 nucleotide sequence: TGTGCCAGCACCACTGGACAGGAGGAGCAGTACTTC. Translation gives CASTTGQEEQYF.